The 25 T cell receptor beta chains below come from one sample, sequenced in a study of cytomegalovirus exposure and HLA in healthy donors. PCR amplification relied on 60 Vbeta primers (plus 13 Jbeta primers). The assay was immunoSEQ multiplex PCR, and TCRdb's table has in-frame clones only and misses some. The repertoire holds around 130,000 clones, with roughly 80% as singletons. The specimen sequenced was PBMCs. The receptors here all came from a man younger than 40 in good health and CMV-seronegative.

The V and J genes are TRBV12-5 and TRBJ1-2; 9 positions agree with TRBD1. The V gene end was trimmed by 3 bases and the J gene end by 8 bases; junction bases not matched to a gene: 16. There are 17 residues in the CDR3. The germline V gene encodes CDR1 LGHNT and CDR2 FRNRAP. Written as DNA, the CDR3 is TGTGCTAGTGGTTTAAATCTCGGGGACAGGGACCTCTTAGGCTACACCTTC. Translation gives CASGLNLGDRDLLGYTF. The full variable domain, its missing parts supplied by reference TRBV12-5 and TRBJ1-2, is DARVTQTPRHKVTEMGQEVTMRCQPILGHNTVFWYRQTMMQGLELLAYFRNRAPLDDSGMPKDRFSAEMPDATLATLKIQPSEPRDSAVYFCASGLNLGDRDLLGYTFGSGTRLTVV.

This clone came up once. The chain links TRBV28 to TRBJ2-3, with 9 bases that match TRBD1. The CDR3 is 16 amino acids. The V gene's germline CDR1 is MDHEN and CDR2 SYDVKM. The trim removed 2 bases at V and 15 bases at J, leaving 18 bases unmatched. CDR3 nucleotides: TGTGCCAGCAGTTTAGGCCTAGGACAGGGGAATAAAGTTAAATATTTT. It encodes CASSLGLGQGNKVKYF.

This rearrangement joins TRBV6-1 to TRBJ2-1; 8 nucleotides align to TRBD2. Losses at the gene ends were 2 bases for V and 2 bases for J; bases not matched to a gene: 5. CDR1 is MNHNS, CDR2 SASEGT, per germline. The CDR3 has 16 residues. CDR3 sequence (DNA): TGTGCCAGCAGTGAAAGGGCGGGGGGAACCTACAATGAGCAGTTCTTC. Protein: CASSERAGGTYNEQFF.

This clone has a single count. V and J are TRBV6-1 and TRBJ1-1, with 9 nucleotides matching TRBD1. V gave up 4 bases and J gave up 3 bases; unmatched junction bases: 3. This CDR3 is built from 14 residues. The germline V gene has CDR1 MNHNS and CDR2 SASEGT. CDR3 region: CASSVDRGDTEAFF. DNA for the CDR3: TGTGCCAGCAGTGTGGACAGGGGCGACACTGAAGCTTTCTTT.

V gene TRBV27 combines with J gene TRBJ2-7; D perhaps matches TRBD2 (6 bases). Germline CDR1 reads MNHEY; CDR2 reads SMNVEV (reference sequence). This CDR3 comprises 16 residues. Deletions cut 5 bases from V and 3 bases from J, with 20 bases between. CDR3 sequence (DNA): TGTGCCAGCAGTCCGCGGGACTCCAGGTTGTTCTACGAGCAGTACTTC. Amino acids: CASSPRDSRLFYEQYF.

The CDR3 coding sequence is TGTGCCAGCAGCAGGCGAGGACAGGGGGTAGGGGACACTGAAGCTTTCTTT. Translated: CASSRRGQGVGDTEAFF. The rearrangement joins TRBV5-5 to TRBJ1-1; 10 bases are a match to TRBD1. J was trimmed by 3 bases and V by 4 bases; bases with no gene match: 12. Germline V gene data show CDR1 as SGHKS and CDR2 as YYEKEE (reference sequence). This CDR3 has 17 amino acids.

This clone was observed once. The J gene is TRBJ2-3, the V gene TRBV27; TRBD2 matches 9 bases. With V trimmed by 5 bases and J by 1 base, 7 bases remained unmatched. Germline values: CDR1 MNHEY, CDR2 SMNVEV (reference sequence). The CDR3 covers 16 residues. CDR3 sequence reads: CASSLLVAGGTDTQYF. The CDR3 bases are TGTGCCAGCAGTCTGCTAGTAGCGGGGGGCACAGATACGCAGTATTTT.

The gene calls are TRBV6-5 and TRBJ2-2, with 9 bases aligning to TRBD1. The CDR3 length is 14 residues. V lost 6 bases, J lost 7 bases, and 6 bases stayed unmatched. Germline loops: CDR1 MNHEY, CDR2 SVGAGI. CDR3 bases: TGTGCCAGCAGGGGACAGGGAGAAATCGGGGAGCTGTTTTTT. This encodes CASRGQGEIGELFF.

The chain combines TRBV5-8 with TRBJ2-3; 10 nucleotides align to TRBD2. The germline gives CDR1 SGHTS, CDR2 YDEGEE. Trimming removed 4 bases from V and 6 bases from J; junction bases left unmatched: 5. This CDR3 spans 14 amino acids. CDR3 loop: CASSVSGGGDTQYF. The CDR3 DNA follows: TGTGCCAGCAGCGTGAGCGGGGGGGGCGATACGCAGTATTTT. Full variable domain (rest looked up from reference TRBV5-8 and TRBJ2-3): EAGVTQSPTHLIKTRGQQATLRCSPISGHTSVYWYQQALGLGLQFLLWYDEGEERNRGNFPPRFSGRQFPNYSSELNVNALELEDSALYLCASSVSGGGDTQYFGPGTRLTVL.

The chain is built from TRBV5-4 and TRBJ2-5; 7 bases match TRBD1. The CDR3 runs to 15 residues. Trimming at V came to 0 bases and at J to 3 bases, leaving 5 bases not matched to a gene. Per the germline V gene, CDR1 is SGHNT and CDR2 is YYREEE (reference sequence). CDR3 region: CASSLGGGLEETQYF. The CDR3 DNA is TGTGCCAGCAGCTTGGGAGGGGGCCTTGAAGAGACCCAGTACTTC.

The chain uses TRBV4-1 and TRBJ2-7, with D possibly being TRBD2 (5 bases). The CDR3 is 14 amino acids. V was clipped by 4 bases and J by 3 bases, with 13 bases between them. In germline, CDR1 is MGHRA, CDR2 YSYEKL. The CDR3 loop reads CASSLRAGFYEQYF. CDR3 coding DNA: TGCGCCAGCAGCCTCCGGGCGGGTTTCTACGAGCAGTACTTC.

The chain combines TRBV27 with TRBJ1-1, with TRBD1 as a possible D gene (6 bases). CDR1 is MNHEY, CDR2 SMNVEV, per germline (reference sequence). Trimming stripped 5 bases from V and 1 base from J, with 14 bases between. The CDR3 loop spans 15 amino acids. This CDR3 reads CASSHRRTENTEAFF. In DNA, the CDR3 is TGTGCCAGCAGTCACCGGAGGACAGAGAACACTGAAGCTTTCTTT.

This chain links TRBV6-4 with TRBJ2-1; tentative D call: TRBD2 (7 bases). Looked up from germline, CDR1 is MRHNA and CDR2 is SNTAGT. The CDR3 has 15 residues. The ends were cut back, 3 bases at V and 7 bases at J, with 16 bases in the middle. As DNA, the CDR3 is TGTGCCAGCAGTGAGGGGAAAGGGGGGGCAAATGAGCAGTTCTTC. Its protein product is CASSEGKGGANEQFF.

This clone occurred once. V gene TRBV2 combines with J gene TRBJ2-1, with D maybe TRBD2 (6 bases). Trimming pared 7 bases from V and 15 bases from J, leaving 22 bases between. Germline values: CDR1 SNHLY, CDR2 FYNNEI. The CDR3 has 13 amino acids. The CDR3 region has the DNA TGTGCCAGCAAAAATGAGGGCGGGGCCTGTCGGTTCTTC. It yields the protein CASKNEGGACRFF.

CDR3 loop: CASSKGVGEQYF. CDR3 coding DNA: TGTGCCAGTAGTAAGGGGGTCGGGGAGCAGTACTTC. The rearrangement joins TRBV19 to TRBJ2-7; TRBD1 might be the D (6 bases). The CDR3 is 12 amino acids. In germline, CDR1 is LNHDA, CDR2 SQIVND (reference sequence). The V end lost 4 bases, the J end lost 7 bases, and 11 bases lay between the germline ends.

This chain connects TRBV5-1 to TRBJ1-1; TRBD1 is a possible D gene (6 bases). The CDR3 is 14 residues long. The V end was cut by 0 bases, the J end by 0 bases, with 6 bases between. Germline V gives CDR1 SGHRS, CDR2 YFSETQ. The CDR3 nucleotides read TGCGCCAGCAGCTTGGACAGGGTGAACACTGAAGCTTTCTTT. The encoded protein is CASSLDRVNTEAFF.

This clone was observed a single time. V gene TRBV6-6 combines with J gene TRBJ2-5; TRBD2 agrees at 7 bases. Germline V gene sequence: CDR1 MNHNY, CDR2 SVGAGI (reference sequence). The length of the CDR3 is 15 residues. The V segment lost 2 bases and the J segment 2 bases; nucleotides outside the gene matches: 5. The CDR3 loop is CASSYGWGGQETQYF. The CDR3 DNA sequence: TGTGCCAGCAGTTACGGTTGGGGGGGGCAAGAGACCCAGTACTTC.

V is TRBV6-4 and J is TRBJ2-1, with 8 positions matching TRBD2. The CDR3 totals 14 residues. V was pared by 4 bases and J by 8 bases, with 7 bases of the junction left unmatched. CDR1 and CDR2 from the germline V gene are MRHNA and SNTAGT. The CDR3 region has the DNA TGTGCCAGCAGTGTGGGACTAGGGCCCGATGAGCAGTTCTTC. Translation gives CASSVGLGPDEQFF.

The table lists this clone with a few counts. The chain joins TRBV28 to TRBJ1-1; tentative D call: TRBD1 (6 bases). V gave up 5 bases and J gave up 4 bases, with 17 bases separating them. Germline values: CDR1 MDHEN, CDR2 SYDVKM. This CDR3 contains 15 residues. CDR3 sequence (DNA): TGTGCCAGCAGTGTGGGGGGGCGGGGGGCCACTGAAGCTTTCTTT. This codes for CASSVGGRGATEAFF. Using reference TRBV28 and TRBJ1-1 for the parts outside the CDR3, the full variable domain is DVKVTQSSRYLVKRTGEKVFLECVQDMDHENMFWYRQDPGLGLRLIYFSYDVKMKEKGDIPEGYSVSREKKERFSLILESASTNQTSMYLCASSVGGRGATEAFFGQGTRLTVV.

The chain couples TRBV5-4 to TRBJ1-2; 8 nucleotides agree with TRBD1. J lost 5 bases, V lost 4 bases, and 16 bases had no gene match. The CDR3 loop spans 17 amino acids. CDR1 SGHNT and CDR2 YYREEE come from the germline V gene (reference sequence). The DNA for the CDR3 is TGTGCCAGCAGCGGTCGTATTAGGGGACAGGCGAGTTATGGCTACACCTTC. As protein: CASSGRIRGQASYGYTF.

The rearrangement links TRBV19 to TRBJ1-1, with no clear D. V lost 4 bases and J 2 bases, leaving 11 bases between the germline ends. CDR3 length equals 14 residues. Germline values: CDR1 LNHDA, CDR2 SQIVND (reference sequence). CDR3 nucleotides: TGTGCCAGTAGTAGAGGGCCCGATAACACTGAAGCTTTCTTT. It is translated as CASSRGPDNTEAFF.

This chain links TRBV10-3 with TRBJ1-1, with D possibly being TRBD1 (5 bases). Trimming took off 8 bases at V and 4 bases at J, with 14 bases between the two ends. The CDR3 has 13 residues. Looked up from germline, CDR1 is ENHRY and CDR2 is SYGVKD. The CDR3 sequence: CAICLGDGTEAFF. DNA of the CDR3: TGTGCCATCTGCTTAGGGGATGGCACTGAAGCTTTCTTT.

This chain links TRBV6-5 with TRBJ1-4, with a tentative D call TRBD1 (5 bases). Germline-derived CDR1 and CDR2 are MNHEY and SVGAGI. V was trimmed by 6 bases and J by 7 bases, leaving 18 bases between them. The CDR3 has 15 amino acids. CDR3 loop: CASSSNGALGEKLFF. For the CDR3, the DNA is TGTGCCAGCAGCTCCAATGGGGCCCTGGGTGAAAAACTGTTTTTT.

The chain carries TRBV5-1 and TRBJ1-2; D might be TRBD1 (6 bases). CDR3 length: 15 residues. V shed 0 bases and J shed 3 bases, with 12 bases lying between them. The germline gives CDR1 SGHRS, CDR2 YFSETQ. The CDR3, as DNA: TGCGCCAGCAGCTTGGGACAGGCGACCGACTATGGCTACACCTTC. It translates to CASSLGQATDYGYTF.

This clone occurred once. The CDR3 DNA follows: TGTGCCAGCAGCTTAGGGGTGGCGGGAGGGGCCGTTAACTATGGCTACACCTTC. This encodes CASSLGVAGGAVNYGYTF. The chain combines TRBV7-9 with TRBJ1-2; the D gene is possibly TRBD1 (5 bases). Germline CDR1 and CDR2: SEHNR and FQNEAQ (reference sequence). CDR3 length equals 18 residues. Trimming shortened V by 1 base and J by 1 base, and 19 bases separated the two germline ends.